The T cell receptor (beta chain) under discussion was sequenced for a study of type 1 and type 2 diabetes patients. For the study at large: Participants included type 1 and type 2 diabetes patients plus nondiabetic controls. Overall study findings and caveats: Some T1D-only expanded clones might appear in more T2D or control samples.

Turning to this clonotype: The antigen is unknown.

Each participant gave about 10 milliliters of peripheral blood. Germline V gene data show CDR1 as LNHDA and CDR2 as SQIVND (reference sequence). V shed 4 bases and J 3 bases; nucleotides not matched to a gene: 6. This CDR3 comprises 16 residues. The PCR template was genomic DNA. A primer set of 30 forward and 13 reverse primers amplified the CDR3. TCRdb reanalysed the multiplex PCR reads using MiXCR and keeps one entry per CDR3 protein. The sample shows under 300,000 distinct CDR3 sequences, approximately 50% of them seen only once. The specimen was peripheral blood mononuclear cells (PBMCs). The sequence derives from a man aged 18-30 years with type 2 diabetes. The chain uses TRBV19 and TRBJ2-2; 9 positions match TRBD1. DNA of the CDR3: TGTGCCAGTAGTAGGGGACAGGGATTGGACACCGGGGAGCTGTTTTTT. Amino acid sequence: CASSRGQGLDTGELFF.